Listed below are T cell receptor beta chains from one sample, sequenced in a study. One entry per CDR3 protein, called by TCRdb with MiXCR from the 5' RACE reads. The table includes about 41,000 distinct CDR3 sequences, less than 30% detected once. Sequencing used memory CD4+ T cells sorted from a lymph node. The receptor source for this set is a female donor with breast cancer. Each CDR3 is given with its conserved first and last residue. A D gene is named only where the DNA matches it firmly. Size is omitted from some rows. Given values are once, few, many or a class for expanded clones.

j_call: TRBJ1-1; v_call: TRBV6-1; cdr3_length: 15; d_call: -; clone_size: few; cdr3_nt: TGTGCCAGCAGTGCTCCTGGGGCGCCGGGGCGGGAAGCTTTCTTT; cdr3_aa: CASSAPGAPGREAFF
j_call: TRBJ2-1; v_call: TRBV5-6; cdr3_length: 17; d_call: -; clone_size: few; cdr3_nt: TGTGCCAGCAGACGGAGGATAGGCCAGGGCCAGCGGAATGAGCAGTTCTTC; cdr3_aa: CASRRRIGQGQRNEQFF
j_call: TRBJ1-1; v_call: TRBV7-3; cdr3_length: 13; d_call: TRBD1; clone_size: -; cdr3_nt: TGTGCCAGCAGCCCGGGACAGCACACTGAAGCTTTCTTT; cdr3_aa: CASSPGQHTEAFF
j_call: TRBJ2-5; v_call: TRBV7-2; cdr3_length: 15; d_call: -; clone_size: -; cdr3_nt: TGTGCCAGCGGCACCACCCGGGACCCACAAGAGACCCAGTACTTC; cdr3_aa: CASGTTRDPQETQYF
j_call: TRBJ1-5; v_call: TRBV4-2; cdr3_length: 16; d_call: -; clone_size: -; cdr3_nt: TGTGCCAGCAGCCAAGATCTGCGCGGATACAATCAGCCCCAGCATTTT; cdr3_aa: CASSQDLRGYNQPQHF
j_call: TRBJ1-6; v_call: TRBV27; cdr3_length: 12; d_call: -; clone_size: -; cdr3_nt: TGTGCCACCCGGGGAGGGGAGTCACCCCTCCACTTT; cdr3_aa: CATRGGESPLHF
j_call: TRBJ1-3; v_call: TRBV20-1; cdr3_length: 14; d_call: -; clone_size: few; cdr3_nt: TGCAGTGCTAAAAATAGTCCCTCTGGAAACACCATATATTTT; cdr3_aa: CSAKNSPSGNTIYF
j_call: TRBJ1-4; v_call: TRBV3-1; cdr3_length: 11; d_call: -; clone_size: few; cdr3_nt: TGTGCCAGCAGGAGAGGAGAAAAACTGTTTTTT; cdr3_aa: CASRRGEKLFF
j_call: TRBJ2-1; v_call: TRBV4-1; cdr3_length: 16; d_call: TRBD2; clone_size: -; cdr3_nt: TGCGCCAGCAGCCAAGTGGGGACTAGCGGGAGGATTGAGCAGTTCTTC; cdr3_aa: CASSQVGTSGRIEQFF
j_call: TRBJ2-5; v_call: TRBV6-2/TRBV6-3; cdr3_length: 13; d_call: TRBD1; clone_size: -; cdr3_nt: TGTGCCAGCAGACAGGGGGCGGGAGAGACCCAGTACTTC; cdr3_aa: CASRQGAGETQYF
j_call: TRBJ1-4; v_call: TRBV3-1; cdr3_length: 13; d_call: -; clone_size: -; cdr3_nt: TGTGCCAGCAGCCGCGGACTCGAAGAAAAACCGTTTTTT; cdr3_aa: CASSRGLEEKPFF
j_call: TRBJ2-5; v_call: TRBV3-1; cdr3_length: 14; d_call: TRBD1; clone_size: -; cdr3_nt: TGTGCCAGCAGCCAAGGACAGGGCCTTCAGACCCAGTACTTC; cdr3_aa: CASSQGQGLQTQYF
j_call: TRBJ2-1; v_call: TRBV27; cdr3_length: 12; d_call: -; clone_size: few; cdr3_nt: TGTGCCAGCAGTTTAGGGGCCTCGGAGCAGTTCTTC; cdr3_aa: CASSLGASEQFF
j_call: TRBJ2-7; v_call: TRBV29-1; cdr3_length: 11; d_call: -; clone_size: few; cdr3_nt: TGCAGCGTCTCAGGGCTCGACGAGCAGTACTTC; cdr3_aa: CSVSGLDEQYF
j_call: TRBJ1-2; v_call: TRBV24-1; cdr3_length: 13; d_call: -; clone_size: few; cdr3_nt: TGTGCCACCAGTGCAGGGAAAATCGGTGGCTACACCTTC; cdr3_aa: CATSAGKIGGYTF
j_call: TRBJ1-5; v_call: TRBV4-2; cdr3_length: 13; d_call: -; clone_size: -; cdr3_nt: TGTGCCAGCAGCCAAGATCAATTCCGGCCCCAGCATTTT; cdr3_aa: CASSQDQFRPQHF
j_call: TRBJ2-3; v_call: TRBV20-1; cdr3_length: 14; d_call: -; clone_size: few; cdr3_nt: TGCAGTGTCACCTGGACTGGACCCACAGATACGCAGTATTTT; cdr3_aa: CSVTWTGPTDTQYF
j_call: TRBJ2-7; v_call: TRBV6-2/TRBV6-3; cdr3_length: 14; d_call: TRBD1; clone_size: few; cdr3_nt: TGTGCCAGCAGTTACGGGACAGGGGGCTACGAGCAGTACTTC; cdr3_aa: CASSYGTGGYEQYF
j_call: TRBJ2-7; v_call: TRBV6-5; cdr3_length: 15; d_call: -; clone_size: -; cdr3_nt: TGTGCCAGCACCGCTATGCGGGACGGCTCCTACGAGCAGTACTTC; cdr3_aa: CASTAMRDGSYEQYF
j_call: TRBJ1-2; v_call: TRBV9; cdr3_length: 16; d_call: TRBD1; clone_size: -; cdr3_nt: TGTGCCAGCAGCGTTACGGGACAGGGTACCGACCATGGCTACACCTTC; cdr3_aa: CASSVTGQGTDHGYTF
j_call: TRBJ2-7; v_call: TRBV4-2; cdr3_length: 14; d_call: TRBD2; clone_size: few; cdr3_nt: TGTGCCAGCAGCCGAACCGGGACTAGCGACGAGCAGTACTTC; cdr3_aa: CASSRTGTSDEQYF
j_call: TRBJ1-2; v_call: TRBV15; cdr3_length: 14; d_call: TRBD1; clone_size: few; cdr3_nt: TGTGCCACCAGCAGAACAGGGGGCCACTATGGCTACACCTTC; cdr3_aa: CATSRTGGHYGYTF
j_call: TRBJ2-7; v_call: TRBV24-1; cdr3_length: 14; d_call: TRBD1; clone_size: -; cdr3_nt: TGTGCCACCAGTGCCACGACAGGGAGCTACGAGCAGTACTTC; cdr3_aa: CATSATTGSYEQYF
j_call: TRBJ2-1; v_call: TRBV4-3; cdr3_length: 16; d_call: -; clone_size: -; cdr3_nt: TGCGCCAGCAGCCTTTCACCGGGGACTTCCTACAATGAGCAGTTCTTC; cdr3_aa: CASSLSPGTSYNEQFF
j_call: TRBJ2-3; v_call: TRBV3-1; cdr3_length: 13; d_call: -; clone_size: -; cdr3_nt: TGTGCCAGCAGCCAAGTCCCCACAGATACGCAGTATTTT; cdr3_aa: CASSQVPTDTQYF
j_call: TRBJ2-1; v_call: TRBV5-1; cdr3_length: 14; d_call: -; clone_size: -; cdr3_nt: TGCGCCAGCAGCTTGCGACGGACTGGGGATGAGCAGTTCTTC; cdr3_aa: CASSLRRTGDEQFF
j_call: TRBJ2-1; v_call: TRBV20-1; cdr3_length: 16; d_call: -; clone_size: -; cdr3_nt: TGCAGTGCTAGAGATTTTTTAGGGGAAAAGGACAATGAGCAGTTCTTC; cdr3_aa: CSARDFLGEKDNEQFF
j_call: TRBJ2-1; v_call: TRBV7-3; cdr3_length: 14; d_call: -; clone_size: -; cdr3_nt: TGTGCCAGCAGCTTAGCGGGCGGTTACAATGAGCAGTTCTTC; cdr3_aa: CASSLAGGYNEQFF
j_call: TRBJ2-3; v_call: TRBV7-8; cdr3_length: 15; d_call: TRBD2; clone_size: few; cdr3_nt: TGTGCCAGCAGCTTATGGGCGGGAGAGTCAGATACGCAGTATTTT; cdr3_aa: CASSLWAGESDTQYF
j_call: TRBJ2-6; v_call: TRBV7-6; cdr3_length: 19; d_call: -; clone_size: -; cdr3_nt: TGTGCCAGCAGCTTAGGATTTGGGCATAAAAGCTCTGGGGCCAACGTCCTGACTTTC; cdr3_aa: CASSLGFGHKSSGANVLTF